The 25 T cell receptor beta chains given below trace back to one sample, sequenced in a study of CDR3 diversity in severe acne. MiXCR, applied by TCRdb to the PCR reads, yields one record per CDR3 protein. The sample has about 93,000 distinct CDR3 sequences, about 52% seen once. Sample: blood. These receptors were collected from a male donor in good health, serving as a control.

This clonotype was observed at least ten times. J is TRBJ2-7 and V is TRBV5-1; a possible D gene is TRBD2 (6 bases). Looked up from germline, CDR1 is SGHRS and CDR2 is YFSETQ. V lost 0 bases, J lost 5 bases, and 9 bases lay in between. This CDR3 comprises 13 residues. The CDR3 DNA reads TGCGCCAGCAGCTTGGCTGCGGGACACGAGCAGTACTTC. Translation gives CASSLAAGHEQYF.

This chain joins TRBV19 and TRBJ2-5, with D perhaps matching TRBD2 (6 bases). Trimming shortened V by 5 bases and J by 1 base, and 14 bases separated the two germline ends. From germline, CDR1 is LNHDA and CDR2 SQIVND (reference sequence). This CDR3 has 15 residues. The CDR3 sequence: CASSPLRDFQETQYF. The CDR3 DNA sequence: TGTGCCAGTAGTCCGCTAAGGGACTTCCAAGAGACCCAGTACTTC.

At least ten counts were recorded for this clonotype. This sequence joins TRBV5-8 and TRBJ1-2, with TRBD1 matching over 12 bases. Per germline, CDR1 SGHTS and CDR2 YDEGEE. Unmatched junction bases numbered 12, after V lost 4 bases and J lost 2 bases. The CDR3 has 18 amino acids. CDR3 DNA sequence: TGTGCCAGCAGCCCACCCCCGGGACAGGGGGCCGACAACTATGGCTACACCTTC. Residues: CASSPPPGQGADNYGYTF.

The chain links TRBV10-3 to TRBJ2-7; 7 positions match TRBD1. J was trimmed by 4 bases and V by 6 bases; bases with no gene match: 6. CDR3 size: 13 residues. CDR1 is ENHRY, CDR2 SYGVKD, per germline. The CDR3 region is CAISQGVGYEQYF. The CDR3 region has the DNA TGTGCCATCAGCCAGGGGGTTGGATACGAGCAGTACTTC.

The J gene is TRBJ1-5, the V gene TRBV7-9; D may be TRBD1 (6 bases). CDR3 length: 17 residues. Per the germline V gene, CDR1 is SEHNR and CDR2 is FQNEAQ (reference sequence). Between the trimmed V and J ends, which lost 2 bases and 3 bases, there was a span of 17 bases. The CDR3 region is CASSLTRYRVSNQPQHF. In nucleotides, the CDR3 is TGTGCCAGCAGCTTAACCCGATACAGGGTATCCAATCAGCCCCAGCATTTT.

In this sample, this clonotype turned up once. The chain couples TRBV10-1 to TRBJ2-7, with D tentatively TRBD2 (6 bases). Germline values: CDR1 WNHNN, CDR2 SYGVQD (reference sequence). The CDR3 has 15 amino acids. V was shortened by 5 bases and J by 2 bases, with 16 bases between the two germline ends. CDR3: CASSRKRGTPYEQYF. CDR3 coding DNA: TGCGCCAGCAGTCGCAAACGAGGGACTCCCTACGAGCAGTACTTC.

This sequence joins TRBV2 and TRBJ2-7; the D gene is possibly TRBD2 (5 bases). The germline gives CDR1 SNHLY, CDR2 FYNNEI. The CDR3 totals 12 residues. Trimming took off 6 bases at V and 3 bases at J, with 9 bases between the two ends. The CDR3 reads CASRLRDYEQYF. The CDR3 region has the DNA TGTGCCAGCAGGCTCCGGGACTACGAGCAGTACTTC.

As DNA, the CDR3 is TGTGCCAGCAGCACCGGGACTAGCGGGGGGAATGAGCAGTTCTTC. It is translated as CASSTGTSGGNEQFF. The rearrangement links TRBV2 to TRBJ2-1; 15 bases are shared with TRBD2. The germline CDR1 and CDR2 sequences are SNHLY and FYNNEI. This CDR3 is built from 15 residues. After removal of 6 bases from V and 7 bases from J, the junction contained 4 bases not matched to a gene.

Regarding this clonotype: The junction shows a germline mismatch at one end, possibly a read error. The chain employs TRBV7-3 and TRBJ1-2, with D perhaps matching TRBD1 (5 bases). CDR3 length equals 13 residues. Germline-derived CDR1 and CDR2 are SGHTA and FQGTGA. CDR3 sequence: CVSGTPDSHGYTF. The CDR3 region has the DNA TGTGTCAGCGGGACCCCAGACAGCCATGGCTACACCTTC.

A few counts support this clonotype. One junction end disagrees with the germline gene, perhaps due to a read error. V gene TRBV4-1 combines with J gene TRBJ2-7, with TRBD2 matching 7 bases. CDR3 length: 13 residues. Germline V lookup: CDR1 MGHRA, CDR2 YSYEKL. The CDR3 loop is CASSQVPLAVKNF. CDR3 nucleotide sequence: TGCGCCAGCAGCCAAGTCCCCCTAGCGGTCAAGAACTTC.

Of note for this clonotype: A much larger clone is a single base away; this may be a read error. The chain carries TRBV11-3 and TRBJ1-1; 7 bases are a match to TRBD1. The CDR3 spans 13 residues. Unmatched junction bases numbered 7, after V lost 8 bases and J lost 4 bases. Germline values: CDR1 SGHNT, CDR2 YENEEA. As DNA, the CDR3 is TGTGCCAGCGCCCCGGACAGGAGCACTGAAGCTTTCTTT. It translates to CASAPDRSTEAFF.

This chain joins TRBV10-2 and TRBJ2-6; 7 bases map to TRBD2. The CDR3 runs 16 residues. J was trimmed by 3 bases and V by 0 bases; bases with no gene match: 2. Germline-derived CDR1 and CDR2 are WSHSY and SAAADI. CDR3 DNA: TGCGCCAGCAGTGAGTCTACGGGGGGTGGGGCCAACGTCCTGACTTTC. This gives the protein CASSESTGGGANVLTF.

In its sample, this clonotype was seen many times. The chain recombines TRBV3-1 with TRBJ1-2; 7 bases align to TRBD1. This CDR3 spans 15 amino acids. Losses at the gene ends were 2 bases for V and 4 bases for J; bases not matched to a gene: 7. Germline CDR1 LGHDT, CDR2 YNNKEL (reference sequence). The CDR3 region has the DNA TGTGCCAGCAGCCAACTGGACAGGAGCGGCTATGGCTACACCTTC. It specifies CASSQLDRSGYGYTF.

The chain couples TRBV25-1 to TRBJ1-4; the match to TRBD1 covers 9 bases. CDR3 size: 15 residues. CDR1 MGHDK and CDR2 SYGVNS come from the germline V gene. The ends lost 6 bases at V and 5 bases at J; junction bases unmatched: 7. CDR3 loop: CASSLSGTGNEKLFF. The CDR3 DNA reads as TGTGCCAGCAGCCTTTCCGGGACAGGGAATGAAAAACTGTTTTTT. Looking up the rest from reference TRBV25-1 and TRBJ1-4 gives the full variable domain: EADIYQTPRYLVIGTGKKITLECSQTMGHDKMYWYQQDPGMELHLIHYSYGVNSTEKGDLSSESTVSRIRTEHFPLTLESARPSHTSQYLCASSLSGTGNEKLFFGSGTQLSVL.

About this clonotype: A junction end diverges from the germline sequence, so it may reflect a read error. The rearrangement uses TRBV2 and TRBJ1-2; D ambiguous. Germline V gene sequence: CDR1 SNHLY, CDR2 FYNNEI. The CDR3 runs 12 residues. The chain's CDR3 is CTSSRVPRGYTF. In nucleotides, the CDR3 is TGTACCAGCTCGAGGGTCCCCCGCGGCTACACCTTC.

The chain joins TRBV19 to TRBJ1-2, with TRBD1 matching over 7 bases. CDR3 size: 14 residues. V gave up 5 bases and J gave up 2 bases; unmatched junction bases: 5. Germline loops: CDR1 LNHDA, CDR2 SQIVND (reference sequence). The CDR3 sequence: CASSQTGPNYGYTF. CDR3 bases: TGTGCCAGTAGTCAGACAGGGCCCAACTATGGCTACACCTTC.

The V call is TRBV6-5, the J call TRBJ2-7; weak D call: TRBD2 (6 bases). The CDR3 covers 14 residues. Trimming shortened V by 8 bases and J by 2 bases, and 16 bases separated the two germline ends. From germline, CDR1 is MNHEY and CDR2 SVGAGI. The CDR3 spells CASPRGGGAYEQYF. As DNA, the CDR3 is TGTGCCAGCCCCCGGGGAGGTGGAGCCTACGAGCAGTACTTC.

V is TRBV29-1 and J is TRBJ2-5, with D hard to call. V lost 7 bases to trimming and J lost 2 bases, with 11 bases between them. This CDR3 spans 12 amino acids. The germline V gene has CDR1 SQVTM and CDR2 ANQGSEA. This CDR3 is CSGVSPQETQYF. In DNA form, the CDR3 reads TGCAGCGGTGTGAGCCCACAAGAGACCCAGTACTTC.

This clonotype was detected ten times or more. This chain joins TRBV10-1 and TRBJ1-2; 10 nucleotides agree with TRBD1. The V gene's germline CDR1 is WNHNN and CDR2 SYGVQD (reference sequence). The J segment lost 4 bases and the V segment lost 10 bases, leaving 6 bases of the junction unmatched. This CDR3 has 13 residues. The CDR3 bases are TGCGCCAACCCGACAGGGGGCCCCTATGGCTACACCTTC. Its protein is CANPTGGPYGYTF.

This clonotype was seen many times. The CDR3 DNA reads TGTGCCAGCAGTGAAGACCGGGACAGGGTAAGCCTCTATAGCAATCAGCCCCAGCATTTT. Protein: CASSEDRDRVSLYSNQPQHF. The V gene is TRBV6-6, the J gene TRBJ1-5; 9 nucleotides match TRBD1. Germline-derived CDR1 and CDR2 are MNHNY and SVGAGI (reference sequence). The CDR3 is 20 residues long. The J segment lost 0 bases and the V segment lost 5 bases, leaving 17 bases of the junction unmatched.

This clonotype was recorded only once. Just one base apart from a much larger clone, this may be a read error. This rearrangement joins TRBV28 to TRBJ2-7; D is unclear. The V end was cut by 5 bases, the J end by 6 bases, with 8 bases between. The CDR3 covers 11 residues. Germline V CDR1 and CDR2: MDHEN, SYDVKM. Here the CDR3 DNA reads TGTGCCAGCAGTATCTATGGCGAGCAGTACTTC. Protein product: CASSIYGEQYF.

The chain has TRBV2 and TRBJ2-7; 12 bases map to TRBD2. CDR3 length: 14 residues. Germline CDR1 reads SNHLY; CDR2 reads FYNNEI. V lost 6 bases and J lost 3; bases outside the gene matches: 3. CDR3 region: CASRSSGRGYEQYF. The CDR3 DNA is TGTGCCAGCAGATCTAGCGGGAGGGGCTACGAGCAGTACTTC. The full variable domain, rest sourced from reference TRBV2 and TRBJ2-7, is EPEVTQTPSHQVTQMGQEVILRCVPISNHLYFYWYRQILGQKVEFLVSFYNNEISEKSEIFDDQFSVERPDGSNFTLKIRSTKLEDSAMYFCASRSSGRGYEQYFGPGTRLTVT.

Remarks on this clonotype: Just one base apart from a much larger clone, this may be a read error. The CDR3 protein is CASSQVLDRAAKNMQYF. The CDR3 region has the DNA TGCGCCAGCAGCCAAGTTTTGGACAGGGCCGCCAAAAACATGCAGTACTTC. The chain recombines TRBV4-1 with TRBJ2-7; TRBD1 aligns across 8 bases. Germline-derived CDR1 and CDR2 are MGHRA and YSYEKL. The V and J ends lost 1 base and 9 bases, in that order; junction bases with no gene match: 17. The CDR3 extends over 17 amino acids.

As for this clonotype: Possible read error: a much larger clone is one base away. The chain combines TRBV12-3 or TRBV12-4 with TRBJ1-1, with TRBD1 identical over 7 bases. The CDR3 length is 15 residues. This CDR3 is CAGSLEGAGDTEAFF. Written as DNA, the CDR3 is TGTGCCGGCAGTTTAGAGGGGGCGGGAGATACTGAAGCTTTCTTT.

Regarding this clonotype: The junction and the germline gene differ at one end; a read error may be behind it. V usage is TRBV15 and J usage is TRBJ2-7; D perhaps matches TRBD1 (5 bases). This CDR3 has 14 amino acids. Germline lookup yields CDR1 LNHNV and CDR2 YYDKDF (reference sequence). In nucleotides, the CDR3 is TGCGCCAGCAGCAGGGATGGGGAAACAAACGAGCACTACTTC. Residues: CASSRDGETNEHYF.